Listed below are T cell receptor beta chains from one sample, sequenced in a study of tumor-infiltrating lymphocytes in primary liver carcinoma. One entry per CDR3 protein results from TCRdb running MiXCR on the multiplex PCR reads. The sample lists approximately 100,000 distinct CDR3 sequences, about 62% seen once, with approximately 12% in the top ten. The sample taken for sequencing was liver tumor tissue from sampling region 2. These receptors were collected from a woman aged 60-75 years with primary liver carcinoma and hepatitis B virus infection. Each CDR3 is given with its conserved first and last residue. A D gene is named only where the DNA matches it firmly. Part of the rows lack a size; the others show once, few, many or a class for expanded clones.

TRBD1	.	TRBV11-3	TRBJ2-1	CACSLTGAYDEQFF	TGTGCCTGCAGCTTGACAGGGGCCTATGATGAGCAGTTCTTC
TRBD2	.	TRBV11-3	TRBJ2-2	CASSLGSPAGNTGQLFF	TGTGCCAGCAGCTTAGGCAGCCCAGCGGGAAACACCGGGCAGCTGTTTTTT
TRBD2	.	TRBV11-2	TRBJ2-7	CASGLALRGTSGMSEQYF	TGTGCCAGCGGCTTGGCCCTAAGGGGGACTAGCGGGATGAGCGAGCAGTACTTC
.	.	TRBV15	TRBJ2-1	CATSTKRRELFF	TGTGCCACCAGCACCAAGCGAAGGGAGCTGTTTTTC
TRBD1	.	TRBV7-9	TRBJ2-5	CTSGRYQGDQEIQYF	TGTACAAGCGGCCGATATCAGGGGGATCAAGAGATCCAGTACTTC
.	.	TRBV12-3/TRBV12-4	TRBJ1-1	CASSSRAAGTEVFF	TGTGCCAGCAGTAGCAGAGCCGCGGGCACCGAAGTTTTCTTT
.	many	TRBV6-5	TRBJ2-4	CASSYGGARNIQYF	TGTGCCAGCAGTTATGGGGGCGCCAGGAACATTCAGTACTTC
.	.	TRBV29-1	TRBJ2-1	CSVEGRVPNGQFF	TGCAGCGTTGAAGGTAGGGTTCCCAATGGGCAGTTCTTC
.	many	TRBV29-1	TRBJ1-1	CSVDREGPTVMNTEAFF	TGCAGCGTTGACAGGGAGGGGCCAACGGTCATGAACACTGAAGCTTTCTTT
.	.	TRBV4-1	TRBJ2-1	CTSSQDFYNEQFF	TGCACAAGCAGCCAAGATTTTTACAATGAGCAGTTCTTC
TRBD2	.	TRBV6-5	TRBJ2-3	CTSSPGLGVNTQYF	TGTACCAGCAGCCCGGGACTAGGGGTTAATACGCAGTATTTT
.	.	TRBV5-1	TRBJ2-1	CASSTTGYNEQFF	TGCGCCAGCAGCACTACAGGGTACAATGAGCAGTTCTTC
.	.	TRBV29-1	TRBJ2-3	CSAGFGQRTDVQYF	TGCAGCGCAGGGTTCGGACAGCGCACAGATGTGCAGTATTTT
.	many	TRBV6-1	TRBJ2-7	CASSEGGYGTDYEQYF	TGTGCCAGCAGTGAAGGGGGGTACGGGACTGACTACGAGCAGTACTTC
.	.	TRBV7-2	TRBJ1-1	CVSSLSRIAGEAFF	TGTGTCAGCAGCTTATCGCGGATCGCAGGTGAAGCTTTCTTT
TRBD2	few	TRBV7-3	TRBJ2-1	CASSLNGGVAGVNEQFF	TGTGCCAGCAGCTTAAACGGGGGAGTAGCGGGAGTCAATGAGCAGTTCTTC
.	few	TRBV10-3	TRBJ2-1	CAIRETGTDEQFF	TGTGCCATCAGAGAAACAGGTACAGATGAGCAGTTCTTC
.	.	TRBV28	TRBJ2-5	CASSLSAVETQYF	TGTGCCAGCAGTCTATCCGCTGTTGAGACCCAGTACTTC
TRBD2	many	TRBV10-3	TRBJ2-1	CAIKGTSGTQQFF	TGTGCCATCAAGGGGACTAGCGGGACCCAGCAGTTCTTC
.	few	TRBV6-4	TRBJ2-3	CASTRDTQYF	TGTGCCAGCACCCGAGATACGCAGTATTTT
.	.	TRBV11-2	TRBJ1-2	CASSLGAGYDYTF	TGTGCCAGCAGCTTAGGGGCCGGTTATGACTACACCTTT
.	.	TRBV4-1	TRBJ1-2	CASSWNMGPANYGYTF	TGCGCCAGCAGTTGGAACATGGGGCCGGCTAACTATGGCTACACCTTC
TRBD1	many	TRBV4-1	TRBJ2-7	CASSRGTASYEQYF	TGCGCCAGCAGCCGAGGGACAGCCTCCTACGAGCAGTACTTC
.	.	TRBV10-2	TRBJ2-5	CASSETVGLRETQYF	TGCGCCAGCAGTGAGACGGTGGGACTTAGGGAGACCCAGTACTTC
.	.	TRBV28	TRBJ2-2	CASSPPRVTGELFF	TGTGCCAGCAGTCCACCCCGGGTCACCGGGGAGCTGTTTTTT
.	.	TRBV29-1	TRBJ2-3	CSAGGGRTDTQYF	TGCAGCGCTGGGGGCGGTAGAACAGATACGCAATATTTT
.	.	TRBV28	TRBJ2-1	CVSSLVHERFF	TGTGTCAGCAGTTTAGTGCACGAGCGGTTCTTC
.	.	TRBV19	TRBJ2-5	CASKPTGGQETQYF	TGTGCCAGTAAACCGACAGGCGGCCAAGAGACCCAGTACTTC
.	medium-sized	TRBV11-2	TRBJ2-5	CASSFWGTPQETQYF	TGTGCCAGCAGCTTTTGGGGGACACCGCAAGAGACCCAGTACTTC
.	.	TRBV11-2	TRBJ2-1	CVSSLRLVARGPNEQFF	TGTGTCAGCAGCTTACGTCTGGTAGCGCGAGGGCCGAATGAGCAGTTCTTC
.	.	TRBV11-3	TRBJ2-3	CASSQGKGTTDAQYF	TGCGCCAGCAGCCAGGGGAAGGGGACCACAGATGCGCAGTATTTT
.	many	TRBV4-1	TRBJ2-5	CASSQDRTNQETQYF	TGCGCCAGCAGCCAAGACCGGACTAATCAAGAGACCCAGTACTTC
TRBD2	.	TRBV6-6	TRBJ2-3	CASSSIGLAGVGTQYF	TGTGCCAGCAGTTCCATAGGACTAGCGGGAGTAGGCACGCAGTATTTT
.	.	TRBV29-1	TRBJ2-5	CSIGSNQQETQYF	TGCAGCATTGGTAGTAACCAACAAGAGACCCAGTACTTC
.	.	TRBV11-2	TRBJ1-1	CVSSLLESTEAFF	TGTGTCAGCAGCTTACTTGAGAGCACTGAAGCTTTCTTT
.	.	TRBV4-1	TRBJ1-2	CASRHTATRNYGYTF	TGCGCCAGCAGGCACACCGCGACACGGAACTATGGCTACACCTTC
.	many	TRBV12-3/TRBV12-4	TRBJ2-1	CASSLTGVRYEQFF	TGTGCCAGCAGTTTAACGGGAGTTAGGTATGAGCAGTTCTTC
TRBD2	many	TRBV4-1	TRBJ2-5	CASSPGTIQETQYF	TGCGCCAGCAGCCCCGGGACTATTCAAGAGACCCAGTACTTC
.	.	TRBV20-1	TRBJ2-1	CSAPRAGANEQFF	TGCAGTGCTCCCCGGGCCGGGGCTAATGAGCAGTTCTTC
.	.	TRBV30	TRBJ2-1	CAWSTGLRNEQFF	TGTGCCTGGAGTACGGGATTACGGAATGAGCAGTTCTTC
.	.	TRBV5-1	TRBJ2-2	CASSLSKGPGTGELFF	TGCGCCAGCAGCTTGTCTAAGGGGCCAGGGACCGGGGAGCTGTTTTTT
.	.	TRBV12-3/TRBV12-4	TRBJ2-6	CASSRRVSGANVLTF	TGTGCCAGCAGTCGACGGGTTTCCGGAGCCAACGTCCTGACTTTC
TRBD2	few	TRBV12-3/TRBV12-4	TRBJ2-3	CASSFGGNIDTQYF	TGTGCCAGCAGTTTCGGGGGGAACATAGATACGCAGTATTTT
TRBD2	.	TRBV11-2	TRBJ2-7	CASSAIYLLAGGQKPYEQYF	TGTGCCAGCAGCGCCATTTACCTACTAGCGGGAGGGCAGAAACCATACGAGCAGTACTTC
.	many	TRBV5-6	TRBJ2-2	CASKRQSNTGELFF	TGTGCCAGCAAGAGGCAGTCGAACACCGGGGAGCTGTTTTTT
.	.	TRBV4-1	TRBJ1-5	CASSQGGGSNQPHHF	TGCGCCAGCAGCCAAGGGGGGGGTAGCAATCAGCCCCATCATTTT
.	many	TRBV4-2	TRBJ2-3	CASSQVGGTDTQYF	TGTGCCAGCAGCCAAGTCGGCGGCACAGATACGCAGTATTTT
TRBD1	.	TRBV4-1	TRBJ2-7	CASSPNEGASYGQYF	TGCGCCAGCAGCCCGAACGAGGGGGCATCCTACGGGCAGTACTTC
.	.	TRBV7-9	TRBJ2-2	CAGSPPPGRANTGELFF	TGTGCCGGCAGCCCCCCGCCGGGGAGAGCGAACACCGGGGAACTGTTTTTT